This TCR beta chain originates from a study of cytomegalovirus exposure and HLA in healthy donors. Study-wide findings and caveats: Information on immune exposure was restricted to one variable (CMV serostatus). Several of the most significant clusters appeared, in a later analysis, to be linked to common viral pathogens. Later analysis associated a missense DCLRE1C variant with TCR beta V- and J-gene trimming. Using the classifier, cytomegalovirus status was reportedly diagnosed with high specificity and sensitivity.

About this clone itself: Its specificity is unknown.

PCR primers comprised 60 Vbeta and 13 Jbeta primers. Profiling relied on immunoSEQ multiplex PCR, and the TCRdb table lists in-frame clones only, not all of them. The sample data list under 100,000 clones. Germline lookup yields CDR1 SGHNT and CDR2 YENEEA. There are 12 residues in the CDR3. Trimming cost V 4 bases and J 10 bases, with 11 bases left between them. The J gene is TRBJ1-5, the V gene TRBV11-3, with unresolved D. The sequence derives from a woman aged 25 to 39 in good health and CMV-seronegative. The sequenced sample was PBMCs. The CDR3 loop is CASSSPQYPQHF. In DNA form, the CDR3 reads TGTGCCAGCAGCTCACCACAATATCCCCAGCATTTT.